Listed below are T cell receptor beta chains from one sample, sequenced in a study of Ad26.COV2.S vaccination and SARS-CoV-2 variants. TCRdb keeps only in-frame clones here, not all; method: immunoSEQ multiplex PCR. The sample has around 270,000 clones, roughly 89% seen once. The sequences come from peripheral blood, collected in a trial of Ad26.COV2.S vaccine versus placebo. The receptor set was obtained from a person aged 18-60 years who received the Ad26.COV2.S COVID-19 vaccine or a placebo. CDR3s include the opening cysteine and the closing phenylalanine or tryptophan. D genes are given only for firm matches. Size is stated for part of the rows, as once, few or many counts, or as a class when the clone is expanded.

d_gene: -; j_gene: TRBJ2-7; v_gene: TRBV19; abundance: -; CDR3aa: CASSYVPGPGNEQYF; CDR3nt: TGTGCCAGTAGCTACGTACCAGGGCCTGGAAACGAGCAGTACTTC
d_gene: -; j_gene: TRBJ1-1; v_gene: TRBV7-3; abundance: -; CDR3aa: CASSLDPGTEAFF; CDR3nt: TGTGCCAGCAGCTTAGACCCTGGAACTGAAGCTTTCTTT
d_gene: -; j_gene: TRBJ1-3; v_gene: TRBV5-1; abundance: -; CDR3aa: CASRLGDNSGNTIYF; CDR3nt: TGCGCCAGCAGGCTTGGGGACAACTCTGGAAACACCATATATTTT
d_gene: TRBD1; j_gene: TRBJ1-2; v_gene: TRBV19; abundance: once; CDR3aa: CASSTTSGTGGNYGYTF; CDR3nt: TGTGCCAGTAGTACTACCTCCGGGACAGGGGGTAACTATGGCTACACCTTC
d_gene: -; j_gene: TRBJ2-2; v_gene: TRBV10-3; abundance: -; CDR3aa: CAISDGHSNTGELFF; CDR3nt: TGTGCCATCAGTGATGGACACTCGAACACCGGGGAGCTGTTTTTT
d_gene: -; j_gene: TRBJ1-6; v_gene: TRBV5-4; abundance: -; CDR3aa: CASSLRGASNSPLHF; CDR3nt: TGTGCCAGCAGCTTGCGGGGGGCATCTAATTCACCCCTCCACTTT
d_gene: -; j_gene: TRBJ1-5; v_gene: TRBV21-1; abundance: -; CDR3aa: CASSNHRQNNQPQHF; CDR3nt: TGTGCTAGCAGCAACCACCGGCAGAACAATCAGCCCCAGCATTTT
d_gene: -; j_gene: TRBJ2-5; v_gene: TRBV3-1/TRBV3-2; abundance: once; CDR3aa: CASSQAWRGTSQETQYF; CDR3nt: TGTGCCAGCAGCCAAGCATGGCGGGGGACATCCCAAGAGACCCAGTACTTC
d_gene: TRBD1; j_gene: TRBJ2-2; v_gene: TRBV7-7; abundance: few; CDR3aa: CASSLQTGDFSTGELFF; CDR3nt: TGTGCCAGCAGCCTCCAGACAGGGGATTTTTCCACCGGGGAGCTGTTTTTT
d_gene: TRBD2; j_gene: TRBJ2-3; v_gene: TRBV7-3; abundance: -; CDR3aa: CASSPRASGGANTQYF; CDR3nt: TGTGCCAGCAGCCCTCGGGCTAGCGGGGGGGCCAATACGCAGTATTTT
d_gene: TRBD1; j_gene: TRBJ1-4; v_gene: TRBV7-9; abundance: few; CDR3aa: CASSLGDRSNEKLFF; CDR3nt: TGTGCCAGCAGCTTAGGGGACAGGTCTAATGAAAAACTGTTTTTT
d_gene: -; j_gene: TRBJ1-2; v_gene: TRBV19; abundance: -; CDR3aa: CASSIAQAPGYGYTF; CDR3nt: TGTGCCAGTAGTATAGCGCAGGCCCCTGGATATGGCTACACCTTC
d_gene: -; j_gene: TRBJ1-5; v_gene: TRBV24-1; abundance: once; CDR3aa: CATSDLKGGAYLYSNQPQHF; CDR3nt: TGTGCCACCAGTGATTTGAAAGGAGGGGCCTACCTTTATAGCAATCAGCCCCAGCATTTT
d_gene: -; j_gene: TRBJ2-1; v_gene: TRBV6-2/TRBV6-3; abundance: -; CDR3aa: CASSYETSYNEQFF; CDR3nt: TGTGCCAGCAGTTACGAGACATCCTACAATGAGCAGTTCTTC
d_gene: -; j_gene: TRBJ2-3; v_gene: TRBV6-2/TRBV6-3; abundance: once; CDR3aa: CASSYRKAGTDTQYF; CDR3nt: TGTGCCAGCAGTTACCGGAAGGCAGGGACAGATACGCAGTATTTT
d_gene: -; j_gene: TRBJ2-7; v_gene: TRBV12-3/TRBV12-4; abundance: -; CDR3aa: CASSSGTSYEQYF; CDR3nt: TGTGCCAGCAGTTCAGGGACTTCCTACGAGCAGTACTTC
d_gene: -; j_gene: TRBJ1-1; v_gene: TRBV6-5; abundance: -; CDR3aa: CASSYSPEPRKAFF; CDR3nt: TGTGCCAGCAGTTACTCTCCAGAACCCAGGAAAGCTTTCTTT
d_gene: TRBD2; j_gene: TRBJ2-2; v_gene: TRBV19; abundance: -; CDR3aa: CASRLTSVGRAGELFF; CDR3nt: TGTGCCAGTAGACTTACTAGCGTGGGTCGAGCCGGGGAGCTGTTTTTT
d_gene: TRBD1; j_gene: TRBJ2-6; v_gene: TRBV24-1; abundance: -; CDR3aa: CATSDRTGPSGANVLTF; CDR3nt: TGTGCCACCAGTGATCGGACAGGGCCTTCTGGGGCCAACGTCCTGACTTTC
d_gene: TRBD2; j_gene: TRBJ2-2; v_gene: TRBV5-1; abundance: -; CDR3aa: CASSLTAGVGTGELFF; CDR3nt: TGCGCCAGCAGCCTCACGGCGGGGGTTGGAACCGGGGAGCTGTTTTTT
d_gene: -; j_gene: TRBJ2-5; v_gene: TRBV7-9; abundance: -; CDR3aa: CASSSPLETQYF; CDR3nt: TGTGCCAGCAGCTCCCCTCTGGAGACCCAGTACTTC
d_gene: -; j_gene: TRBJ1-5; v_gene: TRBV7-8; abundance: -; CDR3aa: CASSLDGLISNQPQHF; CDR3nt: TGTGCCAGCAGCTTAGACGGGCTTATAAGCAATCAGCCCCAGCATTTT